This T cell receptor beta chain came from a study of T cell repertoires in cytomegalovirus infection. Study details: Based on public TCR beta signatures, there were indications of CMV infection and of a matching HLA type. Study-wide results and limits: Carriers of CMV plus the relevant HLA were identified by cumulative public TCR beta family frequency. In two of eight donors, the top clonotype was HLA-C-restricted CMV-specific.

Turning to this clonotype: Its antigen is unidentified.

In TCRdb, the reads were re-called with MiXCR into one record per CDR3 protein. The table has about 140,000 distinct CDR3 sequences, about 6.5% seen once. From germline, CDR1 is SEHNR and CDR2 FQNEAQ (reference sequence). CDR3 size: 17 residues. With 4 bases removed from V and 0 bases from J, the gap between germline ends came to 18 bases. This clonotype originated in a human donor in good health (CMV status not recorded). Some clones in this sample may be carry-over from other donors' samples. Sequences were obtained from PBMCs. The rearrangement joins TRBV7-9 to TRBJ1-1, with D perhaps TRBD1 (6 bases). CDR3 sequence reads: CASSSREMGAMNTEAFF. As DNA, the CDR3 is TGTGCCAGCAGCTCCCGGGAGATGGGGGCAATGAACACTGAAGCTTTCTTT.